What follows are 29 T cell receptor beta chains derived from one specimen sequenced in a study of sequential checkpoint blockade in melanoma. Libraries were prepared by immunoSEQ multiplex PCR; TCRdb keeps only in-frame clonotypes and omits some of them. The profile shows about 5,000 clones, 23% of them singletons. The treatment: randomized to nivolumab then ipilimumab (arm A) or the reverse (arm B). The starting material was tumor tissue (inferred from file names), obtained from a patient given nivolumab and ipilimumab in sequence. The receptors were gathered from a human donor with melanoma.

This clone was found many times. At one end, the junction sequence differs from germline, possibly due to a read error. The V gene is TRBV15, the J gene TRBJ1-6, with D possibly being TRBD1 (5 bases). The CDR3 runs 16 residues. Germline lookup yields CDR1 LNHNV and CDR2 YYDKDF (reference sequence). CDR3 region: CASSLTGGNYNSPLHF. CDR3 in DNA: TGTGCCAGCAGCTTAACCGGGGGGAACTATAATTCACCCCTCCACTTT.

This clone was picked up a small number of times. V and J are TRBV6-7 and TRBJ2-7; 7 nucleotides line up with TRBD1. TRBV6-7 is labeled an ORF, and its function is uncertain. The CDR3 runs to 11 residues. With 5 bases clipped from V and 6 bases from J, the junction kept 1 base outside the gene matches. This CDR3 is CASSDRVEQYF. CDR3 DNA: TGTGCCAGCAGTGACAGGGTCGAGCAGTACTTC.

This clone is medium-sized in the sample. The V and J genes are TRBV9 and TRBJ2-2; a weak D match, TRBD2 (7 bases). In germline, CDR1 is SGDLS, CDR2 YYNGEE. The CDR3 has 16 residues. The V end lost 3 bases, the J end lost 4 bases, and 16 bases lay between the germline ends. As DNA, the CDR3 is TGTGCCAGCAGCGCAGGGGCGGGGGCCCTCACCGGGGAGCTGTTTTTT. Translation: CASSAGAGALTGELFF.

This chain links TRBV28 with TRBJ2-2; no clear D gene. Trimming stripped 3 bases from V and 0 bases from J, with 8 bases between. CDR3 length equals 15 residues. Per germline, CDR1 MDHEN and CDR2 SYDVKM. DNA for the CDR3: TGTGCCAGCAGTTTCCCCGCCTCGAACACCGGGGAGCTGTTTTTT. It codes for CASSFPASNTGELFF.

The chain combines TRBV19 with TRBJ2-7; D not resolved. The CDR3 loop spans 14 amino acids. Germline V gene lookup returns CDR1 LNHDA and CDR2 SQIVND (reference sequence). The V end lost 5 bases, the J end lost 0 bases, and 11 bases lay between the germline ends. The DNA of the CDR3 is TGTGCCAGTAGTCCCGGTCGCGGCTCCTACGAGCAGTACTTC. It translates to CASSPGRGSYEQYF.

This clone is judged medium-sized. The V and J genes are TRBV16 and TRBJ2-3, with 7 bases aligning to TRBD1. V was clipped by 4 bases and J by 4 bases; unmatched bases: 5. The CDR3 extends over 14 amino acids. CDR1 is KGHSY, CDR2 FQNENV, per germline. The CDR3 DNA reads as TGTGCCAGCAGCCGACAGGGATTCTCAGATACGCAGTATTTT. Its translation is CASSRQGFSDTQYF.

In its sample, this clone is medium-sized (0.01 to 0.1%). The chain carries TRBV11-3 and TRBJ2-1, with TRBD2 identical over 8 bases. Trimming took 2 bases from V and 5 from J; bases not matched to a gene: 8. Germline CDR1 is SGHNT and CDR2 is YENEEA. This CDR3 is built from 16 residues. The CDR3 coding sequence is TGTGCCAGCAGCTTACTTACTAGCGGAAGTAACAATGAGCAGTTCTTC. Encoded protein: CASSLLTSGSNNEQFF.

This rearrangement joins TRBV14 to TRBJ2-2; D remains ambiguous. V dropped 1 base and J dropped 6 bases, with 6 bases sitting between them. The CDR3 is made up of 13 amino acids. Germline V gene data show CDR1 as SGHDN and CDR2 as FVKESK. The CDR3, as DNA: TGTGCCAGCAGCCAAGTTCAGGCCGGGGAGCTGTTTTTT. This sequence encodes CASSQVQAGELFF.

By its share, this clone is medium-sized. V and J are TRBV6-8 and TRBJ1-4; 9 bases match TRBD1. J gave up 8 bases and V 7 bases, and 8 bases lay outside the gene matches. The CDR3 covers 14 residues. Germline CDR1 reads MNHGY; CDR2 reads SAAAGT. CDR3 protein: CASTPGQGYEKLFF. CDR3 DNA: TGTGCCAGCACACCGGGACAGGGATACGAAAAACTGTTTTTT.

This chain uses TRBV14 with TRBJ1-1, with TRBD1 identical over 10 bases. This CDR3 comprises 17 residues. Germline loops: CDR1 SGHDN, CDR2 FVKESK. The J segment lost 1 base and the V segment lost 0 bases, leaving 5 bases of the junction unmatched. The CDR3 loop reads CASSQEGGQGRNTEAFF. The CDR3 bases are TGTGCCAGCAGCCAAGAGGGGGGACAGGGGCGGAACACTGAAGCTTTCTTT.

A few counts support this clone. The CDR3 spells CASSEGWGGYGYTF. CDR3 bases: TGTGCCAGCAGTGAAGGTTGGGGCGGCTATGGCTACACCTTC. V usage is TRBV6-1 and J usage is TRBJ1-2, with D possibly being TRBD1 (5 bases). CDR1 is MNHNS and CDR2 is SASEGT in the germline V gene. The CDR3 loop spans 14 amino acids. Between the trimmed V and J ends, which lost 1 base and 4 bases, there was a span of 10 bases.

This clone was detected many times. The V gene is TRBV11-3, the J gene TRBJ2-5; no clear D. The V gene lost 4 bases and the J gene lost 4 bases, with 13 bases spanning the gap. This CDR3 has 14 residues. The V gene's germline CDR1 is SGHNT and CDR2 YENEEA. The CDR3 here is CASSSEIRGETQYF. The DNA of the CDR3 is TGTGCCAGCAGCTCGGAAATTCGAGGAGAGACCCAGTACTTC.

V and J are TRBV18 and TRBJ2-5; D is ambiguous. V lost 2 bases to trimming and J lost 5 bases, with 12 bases between them. The germline V gene has CDR1 KGHSH and CDR2 LQKENI. CDR3 length: 14 residues. As DNA, the CDR3 is TGTGCCAGCTCACCAGTTCCATCCTACGAGACCCAGTACTTC. This translates into CASSPVPSYETQYF.

This clone was seen a single time. The chain couples TRBV5-1 to TRBJ2-1, with D possibly matching TRBD1 (5 bases). The CDR3 length is 15 residues. V shed 5 bases and J shed 0 bases, with 12 bases lying between them. CDR1 and CDR2 (germline): SGHRS, YFSETQ. The CDR3 DNA sequence: TGCGCCAGCAGACTCCAGGACACCTCCTACAATGAGCAGTTCTTC. Its protein product is CASRLQDTSYNEQFF.

The genes are TRBV28 and TRBJ2-1; 9 bases fit TRBD2. Germline CDR1 is MDHEN and CDR2 is SYDVKM. This CDR3 has 15 amino acids. The ends lost 3 bases at V and 8 bases at J; junction bases unmatched: 8. In DNA, the CDR3 is TGTGCCAGCAGTTTTTATAGCGGGAGAATCGATGAGCAGTTCTTC. Its protein is CASSFYSGRIDEQFF.

The chain has TRBV14 and TRBJ2-2; D is possibly TRBD1 (6 bases). The CDR3 has 16 amino acids. The germline V gene encodes CDR1 SGHDN and CDR2 FVKESK. V lost 0 bases and J 3 bases, leaving 11 bases between the germline ends. Here the CDR3 reads CASSQEGQLYTGELFF. The CDR3 nucleotides read TGTGCCAGCAGCCAAGAAGGACAGCTATACACCGGGGAGCTGTTTTTT.

This clone was counted between two and nine times. This chain connects TRBV7-6 to TRBJ2-5, with D perhaps being TRBD1 or TRBD2 (7 bases each). Gene TRBJ2-7 matches the end of the DNA better, so the J call may be wrong. Per germline, CDR1 SGHVS and CDR2 FNYEAQ. The CDR3 extends over 14 amino acids. The CDR3 loop reads CASSSRGGRDEQYF. CDR3 coding DNA: TGTGCCAGCAGCTCCAGGGGGGGCCGGGACGAGCAGTACTTC.

In this sample, this clone turned up once. The chain carries TRBV5-1 and TRBJ1-1, with D hard to call. Trimming took 0 bases from V and 8 from J, leaving 20 bases between them. This CDR3 comprises 16 residues. Germline CDR1 is SGHRS and CDR2 is YFSETQ. The CDR3 is CASSLVEAGRLEEAFF. DNA for the CDR3: TGCGCCAGCAGCTTGGTGGAGGCAGGTCGGCTTGAAGAAGCTTTCTTT.

The sample holds a few counts of this clone. The V and J genes are TRBV10-2 and TRBJ1-5; D is unresolved. V lost 3 bases and J lost 2, with 8 bases in between. The germline gives CDR1 WSHSY, CDR2 SAAADI. The CDR3 covers 14 residues. The CDR3 DNA reads TGCGCCAGCAGTGATGCGGTTCGCAATCAGCCCCAGCATTTT. The encoded protein is CASSDAVRNQPQHF.

This clone qualifies as medium-sized. This chain joins TRBV15 and TRBJ1-5; TRBD1 is a possible D gene (6 bases). Germline CDR1 is LNHNV and CDR2 is YYDKDF (reference sequence). V was trimmed by 2 bases and J by 2 bases, leaving 16 bases between them. This CDR3 contains 17 residues. The CDR3 here is CATSRWGGTKRNQPQHF. The CDR3 DNA sequence: TGTGCCACCAGCAGATGGGGAGGGACAAAACGCAATCAGCCCCAGCATTTT.

Here the CDR3 reads CASSPVEGAVNYGYTF. CDR3 DNA sequence: TGTGCCAGCAGCCCCGTTGAAGGGGCTGTGAACTATGGCTACACCTTC. V usage is TRBV11-3 and J usage is TRBJ1-2; D possibly corresponds to TRBD1 (5 bases). Germline values: CDR1 SGHNT, CDR2 YENEEA. V was trimmed by 5 bases and J by 2 bases, leaving 18 bases between them. The CDR3 contains 16 residues.

The chain is built from TRBV15 and TRBJ1-5; TRBD1 matches 8 bases. The J segment lost 0 bases and the V segment lost 1 base, leaving 5 bases of the junction unmatched. The germline CDR1 and CDR2 sequences are LNHNV and YYDKDF (reference sequence). The CDR3 spans 17 residues. In DNA form, the CDR3 reads TGTGCCACCAGCAGAGGGGACAGGCTTAATAGCAATCAGCCCCAGCATTTT. It translates to CATSRGDRLNSNQPQHF. Combining the CDR3 with reference TRBV15 and TRBJ1-5 gives the whole variable domain DAMVIQNPRYQVTQFGKPVTLSCSQTLNHNVMYWYQQKSSQAPKLLFHYYDKDFNNEADTPDNFQSRRPNTSFCFLDIRSPGLGDTAMYLCATSRGDRLNSNQPQHFGDGTRLSIL.

This chain links TRBV28 with TRBJ1-2; TRBD1 is a possible D gene (6 bases). Germline assignment: CDR1 MDHEN and CDR2 SYDVKM. The CDR3 covers 16 residues. Trimming cost V 5 bases and J 6 bases, with 22 bases left between them. Written as DNA, the CDR3 is TGTGCCAGCAGTCCCTCCCCGGGGGCAACGGGTAATGGCTACACCTTC. Amino acid sequence: CASSPSPGATGNGYTF.

The rearrangement links TRBV30 to TRBJ2-3; tentatively, D is TRBD1 (7 bases). The CDR3 spans 14 residues. Germline V gives CDR1 GTSNPN, CDR2 SVGIG (reference sequence). V lost 3 bases to trimming and J lost 6 bases, with 16 bases between them. CDR3 protein: CAWSRGAGQDTQYF. The CDR3 DNA is TGTGCCTGGAGCAGGGGGGCAGGTCAGGATACGCAGTATTTT.

This clone was seen a few times. V usage is TRBV28 and J usage is TRBJ2-7; weak D call: TRBD1 (6 bases). The CDR3 totals 14 residues. The V gene lost 7 bases and the J gene lost 2 bases, with 15 bases spanning the gap. CDR1 and CDR2 (germline): MDHEN, SYDVKM. This CDR3 is CASTSLGGPYEQYF. CDR3 bases: TGTGCCAGCACTTCGTTAGGGGGTCCCTACGAGCAGTACTTC.

The sample holds a few counts of this clone. The CDR3 loop is CAGGADRNTGELFF. CDR3 DNA sequence: TGTGCCGGTGGGGCCGACAGGAACACCGGGGAGCTGTTTTTT. The chain has TRBV28 and TRBJ2-2; tentative D call: TRBD1 (5 bases). CDR3 size: 14 residues. V lost 11 bases, J lost 1 base, and 14 bases lay in between. Germline V gene sequence: CDR1 MDHEN, CDR2 SYDVKM.

This clone was detected many times. This chain joins TRBV11-3 and TRBJ2-1; the match to TRBD1 covers 9 bases. CDR3 length: 16 residues. Germline loops: CDR1 SGHNT, CDR2 YENEEA. V was clipped by 5 bases and J by 5 bases; unmatched bases: 10. The CDR3 DNA reads TGTGCCAGCAGCCCCTCCAGGGACAGGGTCCACAATGAGCAGTTCTTC. Amino acid sequence: CASSPSRDRVHNEQFF.

This chain links TRBV10-2 with TRBJ1-1; 11 positions agree with TRBD1. CDR3 length equals 16 residues. Per the germline V gene, CDR1 is WSHSY and CDR2 is SAAADI. Losses at the gene ends were 7 bases for V and 0 bases for J; bases not matched to a gene: 7. The CDR3 DNA follows: TGCGCCAGCAAGCTAGGACAGGGGGCGTTGAACACTGAAGCTTTCTTT. This codes for CASKLGQGALNTEAFF.

Relative to its sample, this clone is large (0.1 to 1%). The V call is TRBV18, the J call TRBJ2-4, with D perhaps given as TRBD1 or TRBD2 (5 bases each). The V gene's germline CDR1 is KGHSH and CDR2 LQKENI. V shed 3 bases and J shed 2 bases, with 17 bases lying between them. The CDR3 is 17 amino acids. The CDR3 spells CASSPRGTYQSKNIQYF. CDR3 nucleotide sequence: TGTGCCAGCTCACCGAGGGGAACCTACCAGTCCAAAAACATTCAGTACTTC.